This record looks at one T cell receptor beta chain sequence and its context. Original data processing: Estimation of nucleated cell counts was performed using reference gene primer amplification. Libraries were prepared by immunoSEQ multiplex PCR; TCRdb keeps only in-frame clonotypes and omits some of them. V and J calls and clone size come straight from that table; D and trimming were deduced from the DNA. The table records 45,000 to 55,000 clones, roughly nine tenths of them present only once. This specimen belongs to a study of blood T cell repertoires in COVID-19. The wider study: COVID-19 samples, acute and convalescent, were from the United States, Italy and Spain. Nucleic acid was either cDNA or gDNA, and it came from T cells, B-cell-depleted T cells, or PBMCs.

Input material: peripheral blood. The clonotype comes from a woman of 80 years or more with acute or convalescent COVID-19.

The CDR3 is CASSYPGRAYEQYF. The CDR3 DNA sequence: TGTGCCAGCAGTTACCCGGGCAGGGCCTACGAGCAGTACTTC. The gene calls are TRBV6-5 and TRBJ2-7; perhaps TRBD1 as D (5 bases). CDR1 and CDR2 (germline): MNHEY, SVGAGI. This CDR3 has 14 amino acids. Trimming removed 2 bases from V and 2 bases from J, with 10 bases in between.